This is a list of T cell receptor beta chains from one sample in a study of T cells in Graves' hyperthyroidism and ophthalmopathy. TCRdb itself ran the multiplex PCR reads through MiXCR, one entry per CDR3 protein. The sample holds nearly 600,000 distinct CDR3 sequences, about 14% seen once. The sequenced sample consisted of blood. The receptor source for this set is a young woman with Graves' ophthalmopathy. Each CDR3 is given without its conserved first and last residue.

V	J	CDR3
TRBV20-1	TRBJ2-5	SASRHQETQY
TRBV6-2/TRBV6-3	TRBJ2-1	ARGDYHGHEQF
TRBV7-2	TRBJ2-7	ASSPGTGGLDEQY
TRBV7-9	TRBJ2-7	ASSFQGTYEQY
TRBV28	TRBJ1-5	ASKDRAGNQPQH
TRBV10-3	TRBJ2-2	AAVEQGTGELF
TRBV9	TRBJ1-1	ASTSSEVNTETF
TRBV6-5	TRBJ1-2	ASSYLPRGGYT
TRBV28	TRBJ1-2	ASSLLISQGAGGYT
TRBV9	TRBJ2-7	ASSVVQSPWYEQY
TRBV19	TRBJ1-2	ASIGQKGGYT
TRBV12-5	TRBJ2-7	ASGSGDRAIYEQY
TRBV24-1	TRBJ1-5	ATSDPREPNQPQH
TRBV13	TRBJ2-3	ASSSLFGVRTDTQY
TRBV6-1	TRBJ1-5	ASSETVVNQPQH
TRBV18	TRBJ1-6	ASSPYQIRESPLH
TRBV7-2	TRBJ1-5	ASSFRQSNQPQH
TRBV6-1	TRBJ2-2	ASRGSGRVSGELF
TRBV29-1	TRBJ1-2	SVEDGYNRNYGYT
TRBV7-6	TRBJ2-7	ASSLEVSREQY
TRBV10-3	TRBJ2-7	AISAGSSYEQY
TRBV12-3/TRBV12-4	TRBJ1-5	ASSLPTQPQH
TRBV6-1	TRBJ2-7	ASNSGTGAYEQY
TRBV7-3	TRBJ2-6	ASSLYGGGANVLT
TRBV27	TRBJ2-7	ASRRKRTSKSYEQY
TRBV6-2/TRBV6-3	TRBJ1-1	ASSYFVAFNTEAF
TRBV6-2/TRBV6-3	TRBJ1-5	ASSYEEGRPNQPQH
TRBV20-1	TRBJ2-7	SASHPLQGITSEQY
TRBV7-6	TRBJ2-3	ASSFSGRNTDTQY
TRBV12-3/TRBV12-4	TRBJ1-2	ASRGDSPNYGYT
TRBV6-1	TRBJ2-7	ASSESLARTPSSYEQY
TRBV30	TRBJ2-1	AYHVWAGGGSYNEQF
TRBV6-1	TRBJ2-1	ASWTEGEGTHEQF
TRBV11-3	TRBJ2-4	ASSLGFQTDIQY
TRBV24-1	TRBJ2-3	ATRGFGGTQY
TRBV29-1	TRBJ2-2	SVEVVDGGTSLIRVGTGELF